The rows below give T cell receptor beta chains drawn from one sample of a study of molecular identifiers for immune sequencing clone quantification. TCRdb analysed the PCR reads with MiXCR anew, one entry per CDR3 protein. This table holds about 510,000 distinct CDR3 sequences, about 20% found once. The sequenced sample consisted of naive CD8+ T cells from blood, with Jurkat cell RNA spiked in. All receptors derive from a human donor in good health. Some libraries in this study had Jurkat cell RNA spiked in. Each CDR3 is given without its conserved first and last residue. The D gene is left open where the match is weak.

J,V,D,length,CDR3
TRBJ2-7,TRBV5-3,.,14,ASSLATSRGFREQY
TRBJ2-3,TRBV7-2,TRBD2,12,ASSSGRGADTQY
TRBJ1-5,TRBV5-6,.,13,ACSLTGLSGQPQH
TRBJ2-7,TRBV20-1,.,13,SARDQWEARYEQY
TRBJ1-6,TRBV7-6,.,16,ASSLGDGRSSYNSPLH
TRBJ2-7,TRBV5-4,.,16,ASSPEGGAALSSYEQY
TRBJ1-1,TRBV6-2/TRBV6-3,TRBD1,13,ASSYSGTGGTEAF
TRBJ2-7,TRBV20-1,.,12,SALPPIASYEQY
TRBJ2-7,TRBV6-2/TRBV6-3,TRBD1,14,ASSNGQAPLAYEQY
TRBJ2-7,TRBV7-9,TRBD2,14,ASSLVRSGRADEQY
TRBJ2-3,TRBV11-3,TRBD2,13,ASSSLAGESDTQY
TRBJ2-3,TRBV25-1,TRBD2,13,ASSTAGGATDTQY
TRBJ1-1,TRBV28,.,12,ASNRTRMNTEAF
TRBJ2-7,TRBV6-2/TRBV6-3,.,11,ASSYQGPYEQY
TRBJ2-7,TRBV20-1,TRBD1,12,SATRWGQVDEQY
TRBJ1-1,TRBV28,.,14,ASSLSVLQGHTEAF
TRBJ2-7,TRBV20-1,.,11,SASNRESYEQY
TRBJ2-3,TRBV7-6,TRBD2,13,ASSLELTSADTQY
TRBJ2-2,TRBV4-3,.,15,ASSQDVGSANTGELF
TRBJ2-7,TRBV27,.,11,ASSSRPVYEQY
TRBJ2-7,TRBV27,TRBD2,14,ASSLLTSGGAFEQY
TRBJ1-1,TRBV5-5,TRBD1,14,ATTGQFGQADTEAF
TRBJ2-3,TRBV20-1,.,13,SARDWQGRTDTQY
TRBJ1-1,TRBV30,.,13,AWTIDGQGNTEAF
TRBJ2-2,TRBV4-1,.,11,ASSHAGTGELF
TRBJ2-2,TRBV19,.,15,ASSPSDIGLRTGELF
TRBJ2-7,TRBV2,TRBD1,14,ASGGVRDRSSYEQY
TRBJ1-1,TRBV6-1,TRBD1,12,ASRPGQALPEAF
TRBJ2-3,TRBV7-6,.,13,ASSPDPGFTDTQY
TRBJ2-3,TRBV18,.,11,ASSHHNPDTQY
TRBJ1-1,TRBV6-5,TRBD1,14,ASYGTEDRGRVEAF
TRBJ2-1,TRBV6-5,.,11,ASSYSSEGEQF
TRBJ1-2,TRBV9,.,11,ASSAGEDYGYT
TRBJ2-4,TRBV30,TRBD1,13,AWGTEGGAKNIQY
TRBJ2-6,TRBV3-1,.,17,ASSGMGRGGPTGANVLT
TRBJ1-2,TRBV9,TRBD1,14,ASSAARTGKDYGYT
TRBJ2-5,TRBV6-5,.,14,ASSEPEGRGEETQY
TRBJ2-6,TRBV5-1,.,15,ASSITPGSSGANVLT
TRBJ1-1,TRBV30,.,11,AWSAGDYTEAF
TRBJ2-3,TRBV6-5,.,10,ASRQSPDTQY
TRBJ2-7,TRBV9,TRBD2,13,ASSVAAGEYYEQY
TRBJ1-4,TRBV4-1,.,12,ASSPRDINEKLF
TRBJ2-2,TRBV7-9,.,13,ASSLTQGSTGELF
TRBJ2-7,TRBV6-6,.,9,ASSCGPEQY
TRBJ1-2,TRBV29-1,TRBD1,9,SVTDRAGYT
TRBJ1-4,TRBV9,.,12,ASSEFWGAEKLF
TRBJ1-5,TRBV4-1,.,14,ASSLIPMGSNQPQH
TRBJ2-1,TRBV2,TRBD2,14,ASSDPTSGSYNEQF